This T cell receptor (beta chain) was sequenced for a study of CD8+ T cells in alopecia areata. Study-level findings and limits: Scalp samples also contribute reads from the resident alphabeta T cells found in normal skin.

CDR3 length: 15 amino acids. CDR1 and CDR2 from the germline V gene are SEHNR and FQNEAQ (reference sequence). V was trimmed by 0 bases and J by 5 bases, leaving 13 bases between them. This clone was observed a few times. Its antigen is still unknown. Extracted RNA was reverse transcribed into cDNA, the sequencing template. Profiling relied on immunoSEQ multiplex PCR, and the TCRdb table lists in-frame clones only, not all of them. The sample holds some 200,000 clones, about 62% seen once. Documented treatment: oral pan-JAK inhibitor, 5-10 mg twice daily. In alopecia areata patients, both lesional scalp punch biopsies and peripheral blood were collected.

V and J are TRBV7-9 and TRBJ1-1, with D maybe TRBD1 (5 bases). The source is a human donor with alopecia areata. Specimen: CD4+ T cells sorted from blood, collected at week 24, from a patient treated with tofacitinib. The DNA for the CDR3 is TGTGCCAGCAGCTTAGCTCTCATGGGGGTTACTGAAGCTTTCTTT. Protein: CASSLALMGVTEAFF.